This TCR beta chain was found in a study of T cells after yellow fever vaccination. The 5'RACE template-switching step produced TCR cDNA and added a universal primer site and UMIs. TCRdb reprocessed the 5' RACE reads via MiXCR and lists one record per CDR3 protein. The table has under 400,000 distinct CDR3 sequences, around 12% seen once. In germline, CDR1 is SGHRS, CDR2 YFSETQ. The CDR3 length is 15 residues. Deletions cut 0 bases from V and 1 base from J, with 10 bases between. Study-wide results and limits: Most clones from primary vaccination resurfaced after the booster (around 97% CD4, around 91% CD8). Just a small share of clonotypes turned up in the CD4 compartment as well as the CD8 compartment.

Concerning this clonotype itself: Its antigen remains unknown.

The sample was CD4+ T cells sorted from PBMCs, taken 15 days after the yellow fever booster vaccination. This chain connects TRBV5-1 to TRBJ2-5; maybe TRBD1 (6 bases). This TCR was recovered from a man younger than 30 who received the YFV17D yellow fever vaccine. The CDR3 sequence is CASSLVGAPQETQYF. CDR3 DNA: TGCGCCAGCAGCTTGGTGGGGGCACCCCAAGAGACCCAGTACTTC.